This passage covers 22 T cell receptor beta chains from one sample sequenced in a study of immune characterization of retroperitoneal liposarcoma. TCRdb re-called the PCR reads through MiXCR, storing one row per CDR3 protein. The sample holds about 2,100 distinct CDR3 sequences, around 30% seen once. Sequences were obtained from tumor tissue. The receptors were sampled from a female donor with retroperitoneal liposarcoma.

V and J are TRBV27 and TRBJ2-1, with D perhaps matching TRBD2 (6 bases). The CDR3 is made up of 13 amino acids. Germline loops: CDR1 MNHEY, CDR2 SMNVEV (reference sequence). The germline V and J ends were trimmed by 6 bases and 6 bases, with 12 bases remaining between them. CDR3 region: CASSSTSINEQFF. The DNA for the CDR3 is TGTGCCAGCAGCTCCACTAGCATCAATGAGCAGTTCTTC.

The chain recombines TRBV12-3 or TRBV12-4 with TRBJ2-3; D is possibly TRBD2 (5 bases). Matching the DNA end better, TRBJ2-1 makes the J call doubtful. The CDR3 spans 18 residues. CDR3 DNA: TGTGCCAGCACCTTCCGGACCCGAGGGATTAGCTCCTACAATGAGCAGTTCTTC. Its translation: CASTFRTRGISSYNEQFF.

In its sample, this clonotype ranks as medium-sized. The rearrangement uses TRBV6-1 and TRBJ1-2; the match to TRBD1 covers 7 bases. Germline V gives CDR1 MNHNS, CDR2 SASEGT. The CDR3 spans 15 residues. Germline trimming cut 7 bases from V and 3 bases from J; bases unmatched to any gene: 11. The chain's CDR3 is CASTGDRAGDYGYTF. CDR3 bases: TGTGCCAGCACCGGCGACAGGGCGGGGGACTATGGCTACACCTTC.

This clonotype has a handful of counts. A much more abundant neighbour one base away suggests this may be a read error. The V and J genes are TRBV6-1 and TRBJ2-5; D tentatively fits TRBD1 or TRBD2 (5 bases each). The end of the DNA fits TRBJ2-1 better, so the J call may be wrong. The CDR3 has 14 amino acids. Germline V gene sequence: CDR1 MNHNS, CDR2 SASEGT. This CDR3 is CASSEGGTLETQFF. Here the CDR3 DNA reads TGTGCCAGCAGTGAAGGTGGGACCCTGGAGACCCAGTTCTTC.

By frequency in the sample, this clonotype is medium-sized. The V call is TRBV6-6, the J call TRBJ1-2; 9 bases match TRBD1. V lost 5 bases to trimming and J lost 4 bases; unmatched junction nucleotides: 11. The CDR3 runs 16 residues. Germline V gives CDR1 MNHNY, CDR2 SVGAGI (reference sequence). The CDR3 nucleotides are TGTGCCAGCAGTCCGATAACCGGGACAGGGAGCTATGGCTACACCTTC. It codes for CASSPITGTGSYGYTF.

This clonotype is medium-sized in the sample. The V call is TRBV4-1, the J call TRBJ2-2; D may be TRBD1 or TRBD2 (5 bases each). Germline V gives CDR1 MGHRA, CDR2 YSYEKL. The CDR3 spans 15 residues. The V end was cut by 4 bases, the J end by 1 base, with 10 bases between. CDR3 bases: TGCGCCAGCAGCCTGGGACCTCTGAACACCGGGGAGCTGTTTTTT. Translating it yields CASSLGPLNTGELFF.

This sequence joins TRBV7-2 and TRBJ2-1, with 12 bases fitting TRBD2. The CDR3 runs 18 residues. V lost 5 bases and J lost 8; bases outside the gene matches: 16. Germline V gene data show CDR1 as SGHTA and CDR2 as FQGNSA. Here the CDR3 DNA reads TGTGCCAGCAGCGGACCACAAATGCTAGCGGGAGGGAGCTATGAGCAGTTCTTC. Amino acids: CASSGPQMLAGGSYEQFF.

This clonotype was seen a few times. The genes are TRBV6-1 and TRBJ2-1; 13 bases fit TRBD2. The J call may be in error: the DNA end matches TRBJ2-7 better. The CDR3 extends over 16 amino acids. CDR1 is MNHNS and CDR2 is SASEGT in the germline V gene. The CDR3, as DNA: TGTGCCAGCAGCCTTTTAAGGACTAGCGGGAGCCACGAGCAGTACTTC. It encodes CASSLLRTSGSHEQYF.

For this clonotype: This could be a read error, since a much larger clone is one nucleotide away. This chain joins TRBV6-1 and TRBJ2-1; the D call may be TRBD1 or TRBD2 (5 bases each). Trimming removed 2 bases from V and 13 bases from J, with 18 bases in between. Germline V gene sequence: CDR1 MNHNS, CDR2 SASEGT. The CDR3 covers 14 residues. This CDR3 reads CASSELGRTYLQFF. Here the CDR3 DNA reads TGTGCCAGCAGTGAATTGGGACGGACATACCTTCAGTTCTTC.

This clonotype is labeled large. This sequence joins TRBV10-3 and TRBJ2-3; 9 nucleotides line up with TRBD2. Germline V CDR1 and CDR2: ENHRY, SYGVKD. V dropped 6 bases and J dropped 2; count of bases not matched to a gene: 9. This CDR3 has 16 residues. In DNA form, the CDR3 reads TGTGCCATCAGGGAACAGACTAGCGGTTACACAGATACGCAGTATTTT. Protein sequence: CAIREQTSGYTDTQYF.

The chain combines TRBV7-2 with TRBJ2-5, with TRBD2 matching over 7 bases. Near its end, the DNA agrees better with TRBJ2-1, so the J call may be wrong. CDR1 is SGHTA and CDR2 is FQGNSA in the germline V gene. This CDR3 comprises 16 residues. This CDR3 is CASSLDATTSRETQFF. CDR3 in DNA: TGTGCCAGCAGCTTAGATGCCACCACCTCGCGGGAGACCCAGTTCTTC.

This clonotype was counted a few times. The chain uses TRBV4-2 and TRBJ2-3; tentatively, D is TRBD1 (5 bases). V was pared by 0 bases and J by 4 bases, with 23 bases between. CDR3 length: 19 amino acids. Germline assignment: CDR1 LGHNA and CDR2 YNFKEQ. CDR3 protein: CASSQDETVRGVAADTQYF. CDR3 bases: TGTGCCAGCAGCCAAGATGAGACGGTTAGGGGCGTGGCGGCAGATACGCAGTATTTT.

The sample holds a few counts of this clonotype. V gene TRBV6-1 combines with J gene TRBJ2-5; perhaps D is TRBD1 or TRBD2 (5 bases each). The DNA matches TRBJ2-1 better at its end, which makes the J call doubtful. Germline V gene sequence: CDR1 MNHNS, CDR2 SASEGT. The length of the CDR3 is 11 residues. CDR3 residues: CASNAEGFQFF. In DNA form, the CDR3 reads TGTGCCAGCAACGCCGAGGGGTTTCAGTTCTTC.

The V and J genes are TRBV6-1 and TRBJ2-1; no clear D. V dropped 1 base and J dropped 0 bases, with 7 bases sitting between them. Looked up from germline, CDR1 is MNHNS and CDR2 is SASEGT. There are 15 residues in the CDR3. Written as DNA, the CDR3 is TGTGCCAGCAGTGAAGGGGCCCTCTCCTACAATGAGCAGTTCTTC. It encodes CASSEGALSYNEQFF.

This chain connects TRBV7-3 to TRBJ2-3; 8 bases map to TRBD1. The V gene end was trimmed by 1 base and the J gene end by 5 bases; junction bases not matched to a gene: 5. Germline assignment: CDR1 SGHTA and CDR2 FQGTGA. There are 15 residues in the CDR3. The CDR3 DNA reads TGTGCCAGCAGCTTAAGACAGGGGACGAGAGATACGCAGTATTTT. Its protein product is CASSLRQGTRDTQYF. Looking up the rest from reference TRBV7-3 and TRBJ2-3 gives the full variable domain: GAGVSQTPSNKVTEKGKYVELRCDPISGHTALYWYRQSLGQGPEFLIYFQGTGAADDSGLPNDRFFAVRPEGSVSTLKIQRTERGDSAVYLCASSLRQGTRDTQYFGPGTRLTVL.

This chain links TRBV11-2 with TRBJ2-5; D assignment may be TRBD1 or TRBD2 (5 bases each). Germline V gene lookup returns CDR1 SGHAT and CDR2 FQNNGV. This CDR3 spans 15 amino acids. V shed 1 base and J shed 5 bases, with 14 bases lying between them. The CDR3 sequence: CASSLGRGEGETQYF. The CDR3 bases are TGTGCCAGCAGCTTAGGACGGGGAGAGGGGGAGACCCAGTACTTC.

This clonotype showed up just a few times. Possible read error: a much larger clone is one base away. The chain combines TRBV27 with TRBJ2-1; 15 bases are shared with TRBD2. V lost 3 bases and J lost 13; bases outside the gene matches: 19. The CDR3 loop spans 19 amino acids. The V gene's germline CDR1 is MNHEY and CDR2 SMNVEV (reference sequence). The CDR3: CASSLGPPGLAGGWETQFF. The CDR3 DNA reads as TGTGCCAGCAGTTTGGGACCTCCGGGACTAGCGGGAGGTTGGGAGACCCAGTTCTTC.

The CDR3 region is CASSHQDLAESTDTQYF. CDR3 in DNA: TGTGCCAGCAGCCACCAAGACTTAGCGGAGAGCACAGATACGCAGTATTTT. The genes are TRBV11-2 and TRBJ2-3; the D gene is possibly TRBD2 (6 bases). The V gene lost 5 bases and the J gene lost 0 bases, with 18 bases spanning the gap. This CDR3 comprises 17 residues. CDR1 and CDR2 from the germline V gene are SGHAT and FQNNGV.

In the case of this clonotype: At one end, the junction sequence differs from germline, possibly due to a read error. The V call is TRBV7-6, the J call TRBJ2-3, with TRBD1 matching over 10 bases. Judging by the DNA end, TRBJ2-1 fits better; the J call may be wrong. CDR3 size: 13 residues. From germline, CDR1 is SGHVS and CDR2 FNYEAQ. In DNA, the CDR3 is TGTGCTAGCAGCGTGGACAGGGGGAGTGAGCAGTTCTTC. Protein: CASSVDRGSEQFF.

By proportion, this clonotype is medium-sized. This chain connects TRBV7-6 to TRBJ2-3; D unresolved. This CDR3 is 14 amino acids long. CDR1 is SGHVS, CDR2 FNYEAQ, per germline. V was trimmed by 1 base and J by 0 bases, leaving 5 bases between them. Here the CDR3 reads CASSLVPSTDTQYF. For the CDR3, the DNA is TGTGCCAGCAGCTTAGTGCCAAGCACAGATACGCAGTATTTT. Together with reference TRBV7-6 and TRBJ2-3, the CDR3 gives the full variable domain: GAGVSQSPRYKVTKRGQDVALRCDPISGHVSLYWYRQALGQGPEFLTYFNYEAQQDKSGLPNDRFSAERPEGSISTLTIQRTEQRDSAMYRCASSLVPSTDTQYFGPGTRLTVL.

The chain has TRBV7-2 and TRBJ2-1, with 7 bases identical to TRBD2. TRBJ2-7 matches the DNA end more closely, so the J call is doubtful. Germline CDR1 SGHTA, CDR2 FQGNSA. This CDR3 is built from 14 residues. CDR3: CASSIGGSLYEQYF. For the CDR3, the DNA is TGTGCCAGCAGCATCGGGGGGAGCCTCTACGAGCAGTACTTC.

There are a few counts of this clonotype. V and J are TRBV7-6 and TRBJ1-3, with D unresolved. The CDR3 is 17 amino acids. Trimming removed 5 bases from V and 0 bases from J, with 17 bases in between. Germline CDR1 and CDR2: SGHVS and FNYEAQ. The CDR3 coding sequence is TGTGCCAGCAGCCTCGGGTACAGCCGCTACTCTGGAAACACCATATATTTT. Its translation: CASSLGYSRYSGNTIYF.